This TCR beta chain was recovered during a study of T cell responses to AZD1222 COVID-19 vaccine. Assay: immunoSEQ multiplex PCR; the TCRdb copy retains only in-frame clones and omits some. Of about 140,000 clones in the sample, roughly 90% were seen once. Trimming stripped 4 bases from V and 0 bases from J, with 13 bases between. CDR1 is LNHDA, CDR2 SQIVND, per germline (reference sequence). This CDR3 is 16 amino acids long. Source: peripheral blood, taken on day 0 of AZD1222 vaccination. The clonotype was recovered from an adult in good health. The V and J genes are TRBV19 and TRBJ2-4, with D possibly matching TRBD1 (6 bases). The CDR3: CASSTGTLLAKNIQYF. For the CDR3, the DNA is TGTGCCAGTAGTACCGGGACACTTTTAGCCAAAAACATTCAGTACTTC.